One sample yielded the 30 T cell receptor beta chains listed below, sequenced in a study of shared clonotypes between healthy human individuals. Measured with immunoSEQ multiplex PCR; TCRdb has only the in-frame clones, and not every one. This table holds millions of clones, roughly 93% found once. Sequenced sample: naive CD4+ T cells from PBMCs. The subset: CD45RA+ positively selected. These TCRs come from a young man in good health. Some clones in this sample may be carry-over from other donors' samples.

V gene TRBV28 combines with J gene TRBJ2-1, with 12 bases identical to TRBD2. CDR3 length: 15 residues. The V gene's germline CDR1 is MDHEN and CDR2 SYDVKM. Germline trimming cut 6 bases from V and 8 bases from J; bases unmatched to any gene: 8. The CDR3 reads CASSRGLAGLHEQFF. CDR3 nucleotide sequence: TGTGCCAGCAGCCGCGGACTAGCGGGACTCCATGAGCAGTTCTTC.

The rearrangement links TRBV2 to TRBJ1-4; D is ambiguous. The germline V and J ends were trimmed by 4 bases and 5 bases, with 5 bases remaining between them. The CDR3 consists of 12 residues. In germline, CDR1 is SNHLY, CDR2 FYNNEI. CDR3 protein: CASSGNNEKLFF. The CDR3 region has the DNA TGTGCCAGCAGTGGTAACAATGAAAAACTGTTTTTT.

The J gene is TRBJ2-5, the V gene TRBV6-5, with D perhaps matching TRBD1 or TRBD2 (5 bases each). This CDR3 comprises 14 residues. V was trimmed by 2 bases and J by 3 bases, leaving 10 bases between them. Germline V gives CDR1 MNHEY, CDR2 SVGAGI. CDR3 in DNA: TGTGCCAGCAGTTACGTAGGGACGGAAGAGACCCAGTACTTC. Its protein product is CASSYVGTEETQYF.

About this clone itself: This sample also contains other DNA sequences that code for the same CDR3. The CDR3 DNA reads as TGTGCCAGCAGTTTATCAAGGGTCGGGGAGACCCAGTACTTC. Its protein product is CASSLSRVGETQYF. The chain recombines TRBV28 with TRBJ2-5; no definite D call. Germline CDR1 reads MDHEN; CDR2 reads SYDVKM. The CDR3 is 14 residues long. Trimming removed 1 base from V and 5 bases from J, with 11 bases in between.

The genes are TRBV5-6 and TRBJ2-5; 9 nucleotides match TRBD1. The germline V gene encodes CDR1 SGHDT and CDR2 YYEEEE. CDR3 size: 18 residues. The V gene end was trimmed by 5 bases and the J gene end by 4 bases; junction bases not matched to a gene: 18. CDR3 in DNA: TGTGCCAGCAGTTCCGACAGGGGGAGAGGTTGGGCAAGAGAGACCCAGTACTTC. This codes for CASSSDRGRGWARETQYF.

V gene TRBV5-1 combines with J gene TRBJ2-7; possibly TRBD1 for D (6 bases). CDR1 is SGHRS, CDR2 YFSETQ, per germline. Trimming stripped 0 bases from V and 5 bases from J, with 12 bases between. CDR3 size: 14 residues. CDR3 region: CASSLVRGIDEQYF. CDR3 coding DNA: TGCGCCAGCAGCTTGGTAAGGGGGATAGACGAGCAGTACTTC.

This clone is a singleton in its sample. The chain uses TRBV27 and TRBJ2-3; 11 nucleotides agree with TRBD1. Germline V lookup: CDR1 MNHEY, CDR2 SMNVEV (reference sequence). This CDR3 spans 15 amino acids. Germline trimming cut 4 bases from V and 4 bases from J; bases unmatched to any gene: 4. CDR3 DNA: TGTGCCAGCAGTTACCGGGACAGGGGGGCAGATACGCAGTATTTT. Translated, it gives CASSYRDRGADTQYF.

The chain has TRBV29-1 and TRBJ2-5; D possibly corresponds to TRBD1 (5 bases). Germline V gene data show CDR1 as SQVTM and CDR2 as ANQGSEA. Trimming removed 8 bases from V and 2 bases from J, with 12 bases in between. This CDR3 spans 12 amino acids. CDR3 coding DNA: TGCAGCATTGCAGGGCAACAAGAGACCCAGTACTTC. Its protein is CSIAGQQETQYF.

The chain couples TRBV7-2 to TRBJ1-1, with D maybe TRBD1 (6 bases). CDR1 and CDR2 from the germline V gene are SGHTA and FQGNSA. Trimming took 2 bases from V and 8 from J, leaving 12 bases between them. The CDR3 length is 13 residues. CDR3 sequence: CASSLTDRLEAFF. CDR3 coding DNA: TGTGCCAGCAGCTTAACAGACAGGCTCGAAGCTTTCTTT.

The V gene is TRBV7-3, the J gene TRBJ2-2; D ambiguous. This CDR3 is 13 amino acids long. The V end was cut by 2 bases, the J end by 6 bases, with 7 bases between. Germline assignment: CDR1 SGHTA and CDR2 FQGTGA. The CDR3 spells CASSLLEAGELFF. The CDR3 region has the DNA TGTGCCAGCAGCTTACTAGAGGCCGGGGAGCTGTTTTTT.

The chain couples TRBV7-2 to TRBJ2-5; 7 nucleotides match TRBD1. CDR1 and CDR2 from the germline V gene are SGHTA and FQGNSA. V shed 1 base and J 5 bases; nucleotides not matched to a gene: 7. This CDR3 has 15 residues. The CDR3 DNA sequence: TGTGCCAGCAGCTTAGTAGTAGGGGGCGGGGAGACCCAGTACTTC. The encoded protein is CASSLVVGGGETQYF.

This chain uses TRBV5-4 with TRBJ2-3; D is unresolved. V lost 2 bases, J lost 4 bases, and 14 bases lay in between. Looked up from germline, CDR1 is SGHNT and CDR2 is YYREEE (reference sequence). The CDR3 sequence is 15 residues long. Here the CDR3 reads CASSLGNTRPDTQYF. In nucleotides, the CDR3 is TGTGCCAGCAGCTTAGGCAATACACGACCAGATACGCAGTATTTT.

This clone appeared a single time. V usage is TRBV6-6 and J usage is TRBJ1-2; the match to TRBD1 covers 7 bases. CDR3 length equals 15 residues. V shed 11 bases and J 8 bases; nucleotides not matched to a gene: 20. Germline CDR1 is MNHNY and CDR2 is SVGAGI (reference sequence). The CDR3 loop reads CAVPSRDSDLFGYTF. CDR3 in DNA: TGTGCCGTCCCTTCGAGGGACAGCGATCTCTTCGGCTACACCTTC.

Concerning this clone: Compared with germline, one end of the junction differs, possibly owing to a read error. V and J are TRBV9 and TRBJ2-5; D is undetermined. Germline CDR1 reads SGDLS; CDR2 reads YYNGEE. The CDR3 is 13 residues long. In DNA, the CDR3 is TGTGCCAGCAGCGTAGGGCCCCAAGAGAGCCAGTACTTC. Translating it yields CASSVGPQESQYF.

This rearrangement joins TRBV28 to TRBJ1-5; 9 bases match TRBD1. The CDR3 spans 15 residues. Germline loops: CDR1 MDHEN, CDR2 SYDVKM. Losses at the gene ends were 3 bases for V and 7 bases for J; bases not matched to a gene: 7. CDR3 protein: CASSLAGQGAQPQHF. The CDR3, as DNA: TGTGCCAGCAGTTTGGCGGGACAGGGAGCCCAGCCCCAGCATTTT.

The CDR3 sequence: CASSVTSEKETQYF. In DNA form, the CDR3 reads TGTGCCAGCAGCGTTACTAGCGAGAAAGAGACCCAGTACTTC. The chain has TRBV11-1 and TRBJ2-5, with 7 bases identical to TRBD2. This CDR3 has 14 residues. Germline CDR1 SGHAT, CDR2 FQDESV (reference sequence). V shed 5 bases and J 3 bases; nucleotides not matched to a gene: 6.

The rearrangement uses TRBV5-6 and TRBJ2-1, with 9 bases aligning to TRBD2. The germline V gene encodes CDR1 SGHDT and CDR2 YYEEEE. The CDR3 is 16 residues long. Trimming took 5 bases from V and 12 from J; bases not matched to a gene: 18. CDR3 nucleotide sequence: TGTGCCAGCAGTTCAAGGCCGGGACTAGCCCAAACGGGGCAGTTCTTC. Protein: CASSSRPGLAQTGQFF.

The chain employs TRBV7-9 and TRBJ2-7; D may be TRBD1 (8 bases). Trimming stripped 2 bases from V and 5 bases from J, with 16 bases between. In germline, CDR1 is SEHNR, CDR2 FQNEAQ (reference sequence). This CDR3 is built from 15 residues. In nucleotides, the CDR3 is TGTGCCAGCAGCTTACCACAGGGGGGGAATGACGAGCAGTACTTC. Amino acid sequence: CASSLPQGGNDEQYF.

The chain carries TRBV7-3 and TRBJ1-1; perhaps TRBD1 as D (5 bases). Looked up from germline, CDR1 is SGHTA and CDR2 is FQGTGA. Trimming removed 5 bases at V and 5 bases at J, with 12 bases between. The CDR3 loop spans 13 amino acids. The CDR3 region has the DNA TGTGCCAGCAGCACCACAGGATTGACTGAAGCTTTCTTT. Amino acids: CASSTTGLTEAFF.

The chain uses TRBV7-6 and TRBJ2-7; D is possibly TRBD1 (6 bases). The V end lost 4 bases, the J end lost 7 bases, and 14 bases lay between the germline ends. Per germline, CDR1 SGHVS and CDR2 FNYEAQ. The CDR3 runs to 13 residues. In DNA form, the CDR3 reads TGTGCCAGCAGCTCAACTCAGGGGCGTGAGCAGTACTTC. Amino acids: CASSSTQGREQYF.

This chain links TRBV5-6 with TRBJ2-1; 10 nucleotides agree with TRBD1. Germline V gene data show CDR1 as SGHDT and CDR2 as YYEEEE. The CDR3 is 18 residues long. After removal of 0 bases from V and 4 bases from J, the junction contained 10 bases not matched to a gene. CDR3 nucleotide sequence: TGTGCCAGCAGCTTGGCGGGACAGGGGTCCCCCCATTACAATGAGCAGTTCTTC. Its translation: CASSLAGQGSPHYNEQFF.

The gene calls are TRBV6-1 and TRBJ2-2; 8 nucleotides agree with TRBD2. Germline V gene sequence: CDR1 MNHNS, CDR2 SASEGT. The CDR3 spans 16 residues. V gave up 3 bases and J gave up 2 bases; unmatched junction bases: 5. The CDR3 region is CASSELGLANTGELFF. The DNA of the CDR3 is TGTGCCAGCAGTGAGCTTGGACTAGCTAACACCGGGGAGCTGTTTTTT.

V usage is TRBV6-5 and J usage is TRBJ2-7; D is undetermined. The CDR3 has 12 residues. V was pared by 8 bases and J by 7 bases, with 15 bases between. Germline CDR1 is MNHEY and CDR2 is SVGAGI. Here the CDR3 reads CASGTTVWEQYF. The DNA for the CDR3 is TGTGCCAGCGGTACTACGGTGTGGGAGCAGTACTTC.

The chain joins TRBV2 to TRBJ1-6, with no clear D. This CDR3 contains 12 residues. V was cut by 8 bases and J by 14 bases, with 16 bases left in between. Germline CDR1 and CDR2: SNHLY and FYNNEI. The CDR3 coding sequence is TGTGCCAGCCGTTCAATACTTCGCGCCCTCCACTTT. It specifies CASRSILRALHF.

The chain combines TRBV2 with TRBJ2-7; 15 bases are a match to TRBD2. Germline values: CDR1 SNHLY, CDR2 FYNNEI. The CDR3 is 17 residues long. V lost 4 bases and J lost 1; bases outside the gene matches: 5. CDR3 residues: CASSVGLAGGSSYEQYF. The DNA of the CDR3 is TGTGCCAGCAGTGTGGGACTAGCGGGAGGCTCGTCCTACGAGCAGTACTTC.

This chain connects TRBV2 to TRBJ2-1; maybe TRBD2 (6 bases). V was pared by 5 bases and J by 7 bases, with 9 bases between. The germline V gene has CDR1 SNHLY and CDR2 FYNNEI. The CDR3 loop spans 12 amino acids. The CDR3 DNA is TGTGCCAGCAGTAAGGCGGGAAATGAGCAGTTCTTC. Translated: CASSKAGNEQFF.

The V call is TRBV7-2, the J call TRBJ2-3; 14 bases match TRBD2. Germline V lookup: CDR1 SGHTA, CDR2 FQGNSA. Unmatched junction bases numbered 7, after V lost 4 bases and J lost 4 bases. The CDR3 length is 17 residues. The CDR3 protein is CASSSTSGRAIPDTQYF. CDR3 nucleotide sequence: TGTGCCAGCAGCTCGACTAGCGGGAGGGCCATACCAGATACGCAGTATTTT.

V gene TRBV5-1 combines with J gene TRBJ2-5; the match to TRBD2 covers 7 bases. The germline V gene encodes CDR1 SGHRS and CDR2 YFSETQ. CDR3 length: 14 residues. V shed 4 bases and J 3 bases; nucleotides not matched to a gene: 6. CDR3 region: CASSESGTKETQYF. DNA of the CDR3: TGCGCCAGCAGCGAGTCCGGGACTAAAGAGACCCAGTACTTC.

The rearrangement uses TRBV7-2 and TRBJ2-1; 9 bases align to TRBD1. CDR3 size: 16 residues. Germline loops: CDR1 SGHTA, CDR2 FQGNSA. The V and J ends lost 0 bases and 4 bases, in that order; junction bases with no gene match: 4. The CDR3 coding sequence is TGTGCCAGCAGCTTAGCTGGGACAGGGACGTACAATGAGCAGTTCTTC. Residues: CASSLAGTGTYNEQFF. The entire variable domain, with the rest obtained from reference TRBV7-2 and TRBJ2-1, is as follows: GAGVSQSPSNKVTEKGKDVELRCDPISGHTALYWYRQSLGQGLEFLIYFQGNSAPDKSGLPSDRFSAERTGGSVSTLTIQRTQQEDSAVYLCASSLAGTGTYNEQFFGPGTRLTVL.

V usage is TRBV6-1 and J usage is TRBJ1-2, with D perhaps matching TRBD1 (5 bases). CDR1 MNHNS and CDR2 SASEGT come from the germline V gene. This CDR3 has 13 amino acids. Between the trimmed V and J ends, which lost 11 bases and 0 bases, there was a span of 13 bases. The CDR3 DNA is TGTGCCTTCACAGACAGTCCTAACTATGGCTACACCTTC. This sequence encodes CAFTDSPNYGYTF.